The 9 T cell receptor beta chains below come from one sample, sequenced in a study of response to subunit inactivated influenza vaccine. From the RT-PCR reads, TCRdb called clonotypes with MiXCR, one entry per CDR3 protein. This sample has roughly 290,000 distinct CDR3 sequences; 20% to 25% occur once, and the top ten carry 10% to 13%. Sequenced here: PBMCs from blood, sampled 21 months after vaccination. Receptors originate from a man between 50 and 69 years old who received an inactivated influenza vaccine.

J is TRBJ2-7 and V is TRBV29-1; 8 bases align to TRBD1. Germline values: CDR1 SQVTM, CDR2 ANQGSEA. There are 13 residues in the CDR3. J gave up 2 bases and V 4 bases, and 4 bases lay outside the gene matches. This chain's CDR3 is CSVAGGLAYEQYF. The CDR3 coding sequence is TGCAGCGTTGCAGGGGGCTTGGCCTACGAGCAGTACTTC.

This clonotype was counted ten times or more. The chain employs TRBV7-2 and TRBJ1-2; D is unresolved. CDR3 length equals 13 residues. Trimming pared 1 base from V and 5 bases from J, leaving 8 bases between. Germline lookup yields CDR1 SGHTA and CDR2 FQGNSA. CDR3 in amino acids: CASSLDSQYGYTF. As DNA, the CDR3 is TGTGCCAGCAGCTTAGACAGTCAGTATGGCTACACCTTC.

The CDR3 loop is CASSQEGTGVLGYTF. CDR3 bases: TGTGCCAGCAGCCAAGAGGGGACAGGGGTTCTTGGCTACACCTTC. V is TRBV14 and J is TRBJ1-2; 10 bases map to TRBD1. With 0 bases clipped from V and 7 bases from J, the junction kept 5 bases outside the gene matches. The CDR3 sequence is 15 residues long. Germline V gives CDR1 SGHDN, CDR2 FVKESK.

This clonotype was counted between two and nine times. The V call is TRBV5-1, the J call TRBJ1-2; 7 bases map to TRBD1. The J segment lost 4 bases and the V segment lost 4 bases, leaving 7 bases of the junction unmatched. Germline loops: CDR1 SGHRS, CDR2 YFSETQ. CDR3 length equals 14 residues. CDR3 DNA: TGCGCCAGCAGCCCGGGACAGCTCCTCTATGGCTACACCTTC. Protein sequence: CASSPGQLLYGYTF.

The DNA of the CDR3 is TGCAGCGAAAGTAGCGGGAGTAATGAGCAGTTCTTC. Its protein is CSESSGSNEQFF. The V call is TRBV29-1, the J call TRBJ2-1, with TRBD2 matching over 9 bases. The CDR3 consists of 12 residues. The germline V gene has CDR1 SQVTM and CDR2 ANQGSEA. The V and J ends lost 7 bases and 7 bases, in that order; junction bases with no gene match: 5.

The chain couples TRBV6-5 to TRBJ2-2; 9 bases align to TRBD2. From germline, CDR1 is MNHEY and CDR2 SVGAGI. Trimming removed 4 bases from V and 2 bases from J; junction bases left unmatched: 5. This CDR3 is 16 amino acids long. CDR3 sequence reads: CASSSFSGGNTGELFF. The DNA of the CDR3 is TGTGCCAGCAGTTCTTTTAGCGGGGGCAACACCGGGGAGCTGTTTTTT.

The CDR3 DNA reads as TGCGCCAGCAGCCCCCGAGGCGCGGGGGGGTGGAATGAGCAGTTCTTC. It is translated as CASSPRGAGGWNEQFF. The rearrangement uses TRBV4-3 and TRBJ2-1, with 9 bases identical to TRBD2. Per the germline V gene, CDR1 is LGHNA and CDR2 is YSLEER. The junction had 11 bases not matched to a gene; V was cut back by 4 bases and J by 7 bases. The CDR3 is 16 residues long.

In this sample, this clonotype turned up many times. This chain links TRBV9 with TRBJ2-1, with a weak D call TRBD2 (5 bases). The CDR3 has 15 amino acids. Germline CDR1 reads SGDLS; CDR2 reads YYNGEE. V dropped 2 bases and J dropped 10 bases, with 19 bases sitting between them. The CDR3 sequence is CASSVEAVLIGEQFF. CDR3 sequence (DNA): TGTGCCAGCAGCGTGGAAGCGGTACTAATAGGGGAGCAGTTCTTC.

This clonotype was seen repeatedly, ten times or more. This chain joins TRBV20-1 and TRBJ1-6; 7 bases align to TRBD1. With V trimmed by 0 bases and J by 7 bases, 0 bases remained unmatched. The CDR3 is made up of 13 amino acids. Germline V gene sequence: CDR1 DFQATT, CDR2 SNEGSKA (reference sequence). This chain's CDR3 is CSARETGNSPLHF. The DNA for the CDR3 is TGCAGTGCTAGAGAGACAGGGAATTCACCCCTCCACTTT.